The 18 T cell receptor beta chains given below trace back to one sample, sequenced in a study of CD8 T cells in ankylosing spondylitis. Points from the study as a whole: Apparently characteristic of ankylosing spondylitis blood was a TCR beta motif (fewer than ten highly homologous variants).

No antigen is known for these receptors. Using its own MiXCR run on the 5' RACE reads, TCRdb lists one record per CDR3 protein. Among some 800,000 distinct CDR3 sequences, 10% to 15% were seen once, and the ten largest hold just over 0.5%. Sequenced material: blood, either unsorted or a sorted T cell fraction (not recorded which). The receptor set was obtained from a male donor with ankylosing spondylitis.

This rearrangement joins TRBV7-2 to TRBJ2-1; D unclear. In germline, CDR1 is SGHTA, CDR2 FQGNSA. Trimming pared 1 base from V and 8 bases from J, leaving 15 bases between. The CDR3 loop spans 15 amino acids. In DNA, the CDR3 is TGTGCCAGCAGCTTAGATTCTAATCGGCCTGATGAGCAGTTCTTC. Its translation: CASSLDSNRPDEQFF.

This clonotype was counted many times. The chain employs TRBV20-1 and TRBJ2-1, with D perhaps matching TRBD2 (5 bases). The length of the CDR3 is 14 residues. Per the germline V gene, CDR1 is DFQATT and CDR2 is SNEGSKA (reference sequence). The V end was cut by 3 bases, the J end by 6 bases, with 15 bases between. CDR3 amino acids: CSARGRLAGNEQFF. CDR3 nucleotides: TGCAGTGCTAGGGGGAGACTGGCAGGCAATGAGCAGTTCTTC.

This clonotype was detected only a few times. The chain employs TRBV5-1 and TRBJ2-1; TRBD1 aligns across 7 bases. The CDR3 sequence is 13 residues long. Germline assignment: CDR1 SGHRS and CDR2 YFSETQ. The V gene end was trimmed by 2 bases and the J gene end by 9 bases; junction bases not matched to a gene: 5. The CDR3 nucleotides are TGCGCCAGCAGCTTAAGGGGGCAGGCTGAGCAGTTCTTC. It specifies CASSLRGQAEQFF.

The chain recombines TRBV13 with TRBJ1-5; the D is unclear. The CDR3 has 15 residues. Germline assignment: CDR1 PRHDT and CDR2 FYEKMQ (reference sequence). The germline V and J ends were trimmed by 4 bases and 1 base, with 11 bases remaining between them. As DNA, the CDR3 is TGTGCCAGCAGCTCCTCGGAGGGAAGCAATCAGCCCCAGCATTTT. It specifies CASSSSEGSNQPQHF.

This clonotype was detected many times. V and J are TRBV20-1 and TRBJ1-1, with unresolved D. Trimming took off 5 bases at V and 1 base at J, with 8 bases between the two ends. Germline V gene sequence: CDR1 DFQATT, CDR2 SNEGSKA (reference sequence). CDR3 length equals 12 residues. This CDR3 reads CSAEAANTEAFF. CDR3 in DNA: TGCAGTGCTGAGGCTGCGAACACTGAAGCTTTCTTT.

This clonotype showed up just a few times. The chain carries TRBV6-2 or TRBV6-3 and TRBJ1-1; D is possibly TRBD1 (6 bases). The length of the CDR3 is 17 residues. The germline gives CDR1 MNHEY, CDR2 SVGEGT. The V gene lost 2 bases and the J gene lost 0 bases, with 16 bases spanning the gap. In nucleotides, the CDR3 is TGTGCCAGCAGTTACACCCGGACAGCATACATGAACACTGAAGCTTTCTTT. Translating it yields CASSYTRTAYMNTEAFF.

Worth noting for this clonotype: Given a much more abundant clone one base away, this may be a read error. The chain links TRBV20-1 to TRBJ2-1; 7 positions match TRBD2. Germline CDR1 and CDR2: DFQATT and SNEGSKA (reference sequence). CDR3 length equals 12 residues. The chain's CDR3 is CSTPGLSNEQFF. The CDR3 DNA follows: TGCTCCACACCGGGACTATCCAATGAGCAGTTCTTC.

Ten or more counts support this clonotype. This chain links TRBV20-1 with TRBJ2-3; TRBD2 agrees at 10 bases. Germline trimming cut 2 bases from V and 2 bases from J; bases unmatched to any gene: 7. This CDR3 spans 16 amino acids. Germline loops: CDR1 DFQATT, CDR2 SNEGSKA (reference sequence). The CDR3 loop reads CSARLLLAGNTDTQYF. DNA for the CDR3: TGCAGTGCTAGACTCCTACTAGCGGGAAACACAGATACGCAGTATTTT.

The chain has TRBV29-1 and TRBJ2-5; D gene ambiguous. The CDR3 totals 13 residues. Germline loops: CDR1 SQVTM, CDR2 ANQGSEA. V was cut by 4 bases and J by 4 bases, with 13 bases left in between. The CDR3: CSVGLRLRETQYF. The CDR3 nucleotides read TGCAGCGTTGGCCTGCGGTTACGAGAGACCCAGTACTTC.

This chain uses TRBV4-2 with TRBJ2-3, with D tentatively TRBD2 (6 bases). V was trimmed by 3 bases and J by 8 bases, leaving 18 bases between them. Germline V gives CDR1 LGHNA, CDR2 YNFKEQ. This CDR3 spans 15 amino acids. DNA for the CDR3: TGTGCCAGCAGCCAGGACCTGACTAGTTTAGTTACGCAGTATTTT. Amino acids: CASSQDLTSLVTQYF.

V gene TRBV5-1 combines with J gene TRBJ2-2, with D maybe TRBD1 (6 bases). Trimming took 4 bases from V and 5 from J, leaving 9 bases between them. The CDR3 is 13 amino acids. Germline-derived CDR1 and CDR2 are SGHRS and YFSETQ. DNA for the CDR3: TGCGCCAGCAGCCGACAGGTAACCGGGGAGCTGTTTTTT. This translates into CASSRQVTGELFF.

The J gene is TRBJ2-7, the V gene TRBV27; D may match TRBD1 or TRBD2 (5 bases each). CDR1 and CDR2 (germline): MNHEY, SMNVEV (reference sequence). The V end lost 8 bases, the J end lost 2 bases, and 16 bases lay between the germline ends. The CDR3 extends over 14 amino acids. The chain's CDR3 is CASQRDGTAYEQYF. In nucleotides, the CDR3 is TGTGCCAGCCAACGGGACGGGACCGCCTACGAGCAGTACTTC.

J is TRBJ1-2 and V is TRBV6-5; perhaps TRBD1 as D (5 bases). CDR3 size: 12 residues. Trimming shortened V by 2 bases and J by 8 bases, and 9 bases separated the two germline ends. Germline V lookup: CDR1 MNHEY, CDR2 SVGAGI. CDR3: CASSYGTEGYTF. CDR3 nucleotide sequence: TGTGCCAGCAGTTACGGGACGGAGGGCTACACCTTC.

This clonotype was found many times. This chain uses TRBV16 with TRBJ1-2; D is unclear. The germline V gene encodes CDR1 KGHSY and CDR2 FQNENV. The V end was cut by 1 base, the J end by 7 bases, with 10 bases between. CDR3 length equals 13 residues. CDR3 nucleotides: TGTGCCAGCAGCCAATTCGAGGTCCCTGGCTACACCTTC. Protein: CASSQFEVPGYTF.

This clonotype was found a few times. The gene calls are TRBV5-5 and TRBJ2-4, with no clear D. V was trimmed by 1 base and J by 0 bases, leaving 5 bases between them. Germline CDR1 and CDR2: SGHKS and YYEKEE (reference sequence). The CDR3 has 14 residues. The CDR3: CASSLLLAKNIQYF. CDR3 DNA sequence: TGTGCCAGCAGCTTGTTATTAGCCAAAAACATTCAGTACTTC. The whole variable domain, remainder taken from reference TRBV5-5 and TRBJ2-4, is DAGVTQSPTHLIKTRGQQVTLRCSPISGHKSVSWYQQVLGQGPQFIFQYYEKEERGRGNFPDRFSARQFPNYSSELNVNALLLGDSALYLCASSLLLAKNIQYFGAGTRLSVL.

This clonotype has more than one count but fewer than ten. The junction departs from the called germline gene at one end, perhaps through a read error. The chain joins TRBV20-1 to TRBJ2-7; D is undetermined. Per the germline V gene, CDR1 is DFQATT and CDR2 is SNEGSKA (reference sequence). CDR3 length: 13 residues. The DNA of the CDR3 is TGCAGAGTTGGACGGCTTTCATCCTACGATCAGTACTTC. It translates to CRVGRLSSYDQYF.

This clonotype was seen a few times. The rearrangement joins TRBV4-3 to TRBJ2-2; TRBD1 aligns across 7 bases. Germline V gives CDR1 LGHNA, CDR2 YSLEER. V was clipped by 2 bases and J by 1 base; unmatched bases: 1. CDR3 length: 15 residues. The CDR3 nucleotides read TGCGCCAGCAGCCAACGACAGGGGAACACCGGGGAGCTGTTTTTT. The encoded protein is CASSQRQGNTGELFF.

The rearrangement links TRBV7-3 to TRBJ2-1; TRBD1 or TRBD2 may be the D gene (7 bases each). V gave up 5 bases and J gave up 9 bases, with 17 bases separating them. Germline lookup yields CDR1 SGHTA and CDR2 FQGTGA. This CDR3 has 14 residues. CDR3 in DNA: TGTGCCAGCAGCCCCAGGGGGGGTAGTATTGAGCAGTTCTTC. This codes for CASSPRGGSIEQFF.